These T cell receptor beta chains were read from a single sample in a study of T cells in Graves' hyperthyroidism and ophthalmopathy. TCRdb ran MiXCR on the multiplex PCR reads and lists one entry per CDR3 protein. The profile shows approximately 300,000 distinct CDR3 sequences, around 20% of them singletons. Sequenced input: blood. These receptors all stem from a man aged 45-65 years with Graves' ophthalmopathy. CDR3s include the opening cysteine and the closing phenylalanine or tryptophan. A D gene is named only where the DNA matches it firmly. Where a row states a size, it is once, few, many or the class of an expanded clone; other rows omit it.

many	TRBJ2-3	-	TRBV28	TGTGCCAGCAGTTTACCGGGGAGAGATACGCAGTATTTT	CASSLPGRDTQYF
many	TRBJ2-5	-	TRBV7-2	TGTGCCAGCAGCTTAGCGCTGGGAGAGGGGACCCAGTACTTC	CASSLALGEGTQYF
few	TRBJ2-3	-	TRBV30	TGTGCCTGGAGTGGGAATCCCACAGATACGCAGTATTTT	CAWSGNPTDTQYF
few	TRBJ2-5	-	TRBV12-3/TRBV12-4	TGTGCCAGCAGATCGACCCGTTCGCAGGAGACCCAGTACTTC	CASRSTRSQETQYF
-	TRBJ2-2	-	TRBV15	TGTGCCACCAGCAGAGATCGGGCAGTCGGGGAGCTGTTTTTT	CATSRDRAVGELFF
-	TRBJ1-1	-	TRBV10-2	TGCGCCAGCAGTGCAGCCGGGCCGAACACTGAAGCTTTCTTT	CASSAAGPNTEAFF
many	TRBJ2-7	TRBD1	TRBV5-1	TGCGCCAGCAGCTTAAGGCAGGGGGCGGACGAGCAGTACTTC	CASSLRQGADEQYF
many	TRBJ1-1	-	TRBV28	TGTGCCAGCAGTTTATCGGGGTTTGGAGCTTTCTTT	CASSLSGFGAFF
few	TRBJ2-7	TRBD2	TRBV6-1	TGTGCCAGCAGTAGTGGGACTAGCGGGGCCACCTACGAGCAGTACTTC	CASSSGTSGATYEQYF
once	TRBJ2-5	TRBD2	TRBV2	TGTGCCAGCAGTGAACTAGCGGGACGGCGGGAAGAGACCCAGTACTTC	CASSELAGRREETQYF
-	TRBJ2-3	-	TRBV3-1	TGTGCCAGCAGCCAACGGGACATTAGCACAGATACGCAGTATTTT	CASSQRDISTDTQYF
few	TRBJ1-6	TRBD1	TRBV2	TGTGCCGGGACAGGGGATACCGATTTGCCCCTCCACTTT	CAGTGDTDLPLHF
many	TRBJ2-3	TRBD1	TRBV5-1	TGCGCCAGCAGCTTTGACCCGGGACAGGGCACAGATACGCAGTATTTT	CASSFDPGQGTDTQYF
-	TRBJ2-7	-	TRBV30	TGTGCCCGAGGGGGGGGGACCCCCTACGAGCAGTACTTC	CARGGGTPYEQYF
-	TRBJ1-5	-	TRBV19	TGTGCCAGTGCTGGGGGGGGGGCCTCTAATCAGCCCCAGCATTTT	CASAGGGASNQPQHF
-	TRBJ2-7	-	TRBV29-1	TGCAGCGTTGGGACAGCTCCCTACGAGCAGTACTTC	CSVGTAPYEQYF
many	TRBJ2-3	-	TRBV5-1	TGCGCCAGCAGCCCTGGAATGAGCACAGATACGCAGTATTTT	CASSPGMSTDTQYF
many	TRBJ1-1	-	TRBV6-5	TGTGCCAGCAGTTACTCCGCGGCGAGGGGCACTGAAGCTTTCTTT	CASSYSAARGTEAFF
few	TRBJ2-1	-	TRBV18	TGTGCCAGCTCACCATCTAGAGGGGCAGGCTACAATGAGCAGTTCTTC	CASSPSRGAGYNEQFF
-	TRBJ2-1	-	TRBV4-1	TGCGCCAGCAGCCAACGAACCTCGAGCTCCTACAATGAGCAGTTCTTC	CASSQRTSSSYNEQFF
-	TRBJ2-6	-	TRBV3-1	TGTGCCAGCAGTCCTTACGTCCCTATAATTGGGGCCAACGTCCTGACTTTC	CASSPYVPIIGANVLTF
many	TRBJ2-5	-	TRBV2	TGTGCCAGCGTATGGAACAGCCAAGAGACCCAGTACTTC	CASVWNSQETQYF
many	TRBJ1-4	-	TRBV7-8	TGTGCCAGCAGCTTAGACCCGACGGAAAAACTGTTTTTT	CASSLDPTEKLFF
-	TRBJ2-1	-	TRBV18	TGTGCCAGCTCACCCGGGGTAGCCGGGACATCGAATGAGCAGTTCTTC	CASSPGVAGTSNEQFF
-	TRBJ2-5	TRBD2	TRBV7-2	TGTGCCAGCAGCCCTCGGTCTAGCGGTACCCAAGAGACCCAGTACTTC	CASSPRSSGTQETQYF
many	TRBJ1-1	-	TRBV3-1	TGTGCCAGCAGCCAAGACCTCCTGAGTACTGAAGCTTTCTTT	CASSQDLLSTEAFF
-	TRBJ2-1	TRBD2	TRBV2	TGTGCCAGCAGCTTATATTGGGGACTAGCGGGAGGGCGGAGCTCCTACAATGAGCAGTTCTTC	CASSLYWGLAGGRSSYNEQFF
-	TRBJ2-1	-	TRBV19	TGTGCCAGTAAGGTTCGGGGATCTATAACCTACAATGAGCAGTTCTTC	CASKVRGSITYNEQFF
few	TRBJ2-2	TRBD2	TRBV7-6	TGTGCCAGCAGGCAGAGCGGGGAGAACACCGGGGAGCTGTTTTTT	CASRQSGENTGELFF
few	TRBJ2-5	-	TRBV5-1	TGCGCCAGCAGCCCGGCGGACAGAAAAGAGACCCAGTACTTC	CASSPADRKETQYF
few	TRBJ2-5	-	TRBV24-1	TGTGCCACCAGTGACTCCGGGACCTGGGAGAGGGAGACCCAGTACTTC	CATSDSGTWERETQYF
many	TRBJ2-7	TRBD1	TRBV2	TGTGCCAGCAGCGCGTCCCGGGACAGGGTGAGCTCCTACGAGCAGTACTTC	CASSASRDRVSSYEQYF
many	TRBJ1-5	-	TRBV28	TGTGCCAGCAGCCTCCTTGGCACACCCAATCAGCCCCAGCATTTT	CASSLLGTPNQPQHF
-	TRBJ2-7	-	TRBV19	TGTGCCAGTAGACCGGGATCTACAAGCTCCTACGAGCAGTACTTC	CASRPGSTSSYEQYF
-	TRBJ2-5	-	TRBV4-1	TGCGCCAGCAGCCAAGTGGTCTTGAAAGAGACCCAGTACTTC	CASSQVVLKETQYF